This TCR beta chain was captured by sequencing in a study of shared clonotypes between healthy human individuals (dated by TCRdb to about 2020). Regarding the research as a whole: The cohort comprised a couple of women and a few men aged 18 to 49 years. Different laboratories and diverse techniques were used to prepare libraries and sequence TCR repertoires, to increase sequencing depth and limit assay-specific biases. Leukapheresis yielded between about 0.8 and 8.9 billion PBMCs per donor. Per donor, three plates each were used for CD4 naive and CD4 memory, two for CD8 naive, and one for CD8 memory. To estimate repertoire size and how much clonotype sharing occurs between individuals, the study deeply sequenced the blood TCR repertoires of roughly 5 healthy adults. Study-wide findings and limitations: Sampling was restricted to blood, and TCR repertoires in tissue are likely to differ from TCR repertoires in blood. Across several donors, about 4.5% of naive CD4, around 3.5% of naive CD8, 2.3% of memory CD4, and roughly 0.41% of memory CD8 clonotypes were shared. Compared with non-shared clonotypes, the clonotypes found in all four sorted-subset donors had higher generation probabilities. Rarefaction of sorted-subset datasets indicated incomplete sequencing despite the large sequencing depth. Based on pairwise subsampling, the degree of clonotype sharing among donors was expected to be affected by sequencing depth. Larger estimated clonotype richness was generally found for naive subsets than for memory subsets. The genetic and exposure-history diversity represented was limited by the small number of donors.

Including the terminal cysteine and phenylalanine, the CDR3 comprises 12 residues. The entry retains the CDR3 DNA only, 36 bases that are in frame from base 1. V loses 5 bases of germline sequence and J loses 6 bases, and the interval between the two ends is 7 bases. CDR1 and CDR2, looked up from the germline V gene (reference sequence), are LNHDA and SQIVND. Using the deep immunoSEQ assay, multiplex PCR amplified TCR CDR3 regions from genomic DNA. For each cell subset, the extracted genomic DNA was distributed evenly across all wells of several immunoSEQ 96-well plates, and each plate served as one replicate. For sorted subsets, approximately 210 ng of genomic DNA, equivalent to some 33,000 T cell genomes, went into each replicate PCR. Purified libraries were quantified with a Qubit 3.0 fluorometer, sized on a Bioanalyzer 2100, and re-quantified with the KAPA Library Quantification kit. Every immunoSEQ 96-well plate was sequenced on a separate single-read 150-cycle Illumina NextSeq 550 flow cell. The paper's processing steps were these. Because the immunoSEQ output included only junctional sequences and no quality scores, the filtering could not be the same as the filtering used for full-length reads. To assign V/J genes and CDR3, sequences were annotated against IMGT germline references using PyIR, a Python wrapper for IgBLAST v1.9. Reads were removed for weak V/J assignments (E-value above 1e-6), missing CDR3, stop codons, out-of-frame junctions, or ambiguous translated residues. V3J clonotypes were defined by identical inferred V gene, J gene, and CDR3 amino acid sequence. To compute the percentage overlap between repertoires, the number of shared unique clonotypes was divided by the size of the smaller repertoire. Three approaches were used to assess repertoire richness: RTK rarefaction, the Chao1 estimator, and Recon v2.1 estimates of unobserved clonotypes. Generation probabilities for all TCRbeta clonotypes obtained by the gDNA method from several donors were computed using OLGA. The table comes from immuneACCESS by way of TCRdb, which keeps in-frame sequences with V and J called. Part of the clones is missing from these tables; in studies checked, under half for an unresolved V gene and the rest for unknown reasons. V and J calls and clone size are given by that table; D and trimming were obtained from the DNA. A total of roughly 2 million clones appear in this sample, over 85% of them only once. The ten largest make up 0.9% to 1.4% of the sample.

CD8 naive samples were obtained by positive selection for CCR7 among CD45RO-negative cells, yielding a CD45RA+CCR7+ population from which TemRA cells were excluded. Donors were healthy HIV-negative adults with no recently reported acute infections or vaccinations. Only Caucasian adults living in Nashville, Tennessee, USA were represented among the donors. After blood collection by leukapheresis, PBMCs were isolated using Ficoll-Histopaque density gradient centrifugation and then cryopreserved in the vapor phase of liquid nitrogen. Analytical flow cytometry was used to check the purity and quantity of each magnetically sorted T cell population. Genomic DNA was isolated from each sorted fraction and quantified by UV absorbance on a Nanodrop 2000c. Turning to this clone: Its antigen remains unidentified. Base-call qualities are not available, and no considerably larger clone is one nucleotide away.

Material: naive CD8+ T cells sorted from blood. The cell subset or site label for this specimen denotes: CD45RA+CCR7+. The receptor comes from a man younger than 35 in good health. This receptor chain uses TRBV19 and TRBJ1-4; the D gene cannot be named for sure. DNA sequence: TGTGCCAGTAGTCCGGACTATGAAAAACTGTTTTTT. Its protein reads: CASSPDYEKLFF.